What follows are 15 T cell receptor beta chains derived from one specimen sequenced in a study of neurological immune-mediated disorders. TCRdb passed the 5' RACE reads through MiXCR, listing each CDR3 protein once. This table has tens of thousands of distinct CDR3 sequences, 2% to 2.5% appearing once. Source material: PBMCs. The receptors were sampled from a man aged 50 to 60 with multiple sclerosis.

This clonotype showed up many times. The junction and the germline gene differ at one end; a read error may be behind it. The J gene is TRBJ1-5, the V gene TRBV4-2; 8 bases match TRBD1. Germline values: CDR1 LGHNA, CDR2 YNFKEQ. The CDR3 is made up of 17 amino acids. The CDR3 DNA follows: TGTGCCAGCAGCCCTACGACAGGGGAGTTAAGCAATCAGCCCCAGAATTTT. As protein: CASSPTTGELSNQPQNF.

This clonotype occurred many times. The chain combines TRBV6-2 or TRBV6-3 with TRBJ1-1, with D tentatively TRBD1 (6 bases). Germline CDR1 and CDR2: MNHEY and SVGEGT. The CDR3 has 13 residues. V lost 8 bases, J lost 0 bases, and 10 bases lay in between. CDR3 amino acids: CASHRALNTEAFF. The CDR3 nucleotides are TGTGCCAGCCACAGGGCCCTGAACACTGAAGCTTTCTTT.

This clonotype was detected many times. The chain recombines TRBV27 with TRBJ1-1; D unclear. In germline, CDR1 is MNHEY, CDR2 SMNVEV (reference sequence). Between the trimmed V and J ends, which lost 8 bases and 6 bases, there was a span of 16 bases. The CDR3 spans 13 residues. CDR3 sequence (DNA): TGTGCCAGCTCTTATCGGAATCAGGCTGAAGCTTTCTTT. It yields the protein CASSYRNQAEAFF.

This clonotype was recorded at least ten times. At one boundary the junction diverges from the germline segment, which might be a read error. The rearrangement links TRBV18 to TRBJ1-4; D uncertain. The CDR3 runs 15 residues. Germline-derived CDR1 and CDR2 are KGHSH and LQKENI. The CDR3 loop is CASSPDSSTNGKLFF. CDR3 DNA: TGTGCCAGCTCACCAGACTCCTCAACTAATGGAAAACTGTTTTTT.

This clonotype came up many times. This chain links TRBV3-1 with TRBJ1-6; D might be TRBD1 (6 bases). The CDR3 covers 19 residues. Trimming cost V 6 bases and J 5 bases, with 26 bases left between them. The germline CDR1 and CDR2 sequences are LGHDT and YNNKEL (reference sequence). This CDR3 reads CASSGTGTPRGVDNSPLHF. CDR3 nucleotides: TGTGCCAGCAGTGGGACCGGGACACCCCGAGGGGTGGATAATTCACCCCTCCACTTT.

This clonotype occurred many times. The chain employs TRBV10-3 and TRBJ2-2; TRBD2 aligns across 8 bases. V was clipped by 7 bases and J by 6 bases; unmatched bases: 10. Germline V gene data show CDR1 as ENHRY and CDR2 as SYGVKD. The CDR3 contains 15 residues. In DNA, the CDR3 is TGTGCCATCACCGCGGGACTAGATTTGTCCGGGGAGCTGTTTTTT. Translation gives CAITAGLDLSGELFF.

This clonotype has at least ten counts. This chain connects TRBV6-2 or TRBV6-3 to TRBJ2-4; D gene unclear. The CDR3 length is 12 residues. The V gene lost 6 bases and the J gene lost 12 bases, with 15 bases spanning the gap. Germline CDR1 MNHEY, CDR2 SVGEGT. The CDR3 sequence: CASSPRWGNQYF. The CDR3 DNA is TGTGCCAGCAGCCCCCGGTGGGGAAATCAGTACTTC.

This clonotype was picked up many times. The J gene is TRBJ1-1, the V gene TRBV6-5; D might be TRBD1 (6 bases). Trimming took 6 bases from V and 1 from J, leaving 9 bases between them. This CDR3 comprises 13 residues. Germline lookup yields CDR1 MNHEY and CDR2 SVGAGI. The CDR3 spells CASSGQPNTEAFF. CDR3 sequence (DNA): TGTGCCAGCAGCGGACAGCCGAACACTGAAGCTTTCTTT.

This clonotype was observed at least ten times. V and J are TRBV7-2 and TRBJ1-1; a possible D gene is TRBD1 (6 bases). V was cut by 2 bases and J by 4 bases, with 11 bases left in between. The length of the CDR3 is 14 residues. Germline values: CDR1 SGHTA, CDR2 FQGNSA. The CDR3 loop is CASSLLGAPTEAFF. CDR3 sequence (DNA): TGTGCCAGCAGCTTACTGGGGGCTCCCACTGAAGCTTTCTTT.

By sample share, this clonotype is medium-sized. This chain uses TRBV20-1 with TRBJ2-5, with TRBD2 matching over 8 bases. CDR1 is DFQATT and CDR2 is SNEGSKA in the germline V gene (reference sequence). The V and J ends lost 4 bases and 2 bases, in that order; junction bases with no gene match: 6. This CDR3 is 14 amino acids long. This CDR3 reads CSAIVVAGQETQYF. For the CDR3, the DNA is TGCAGTGCTATCGTTGTAGCGGGGCAAGAGACCCAGTACTTC.

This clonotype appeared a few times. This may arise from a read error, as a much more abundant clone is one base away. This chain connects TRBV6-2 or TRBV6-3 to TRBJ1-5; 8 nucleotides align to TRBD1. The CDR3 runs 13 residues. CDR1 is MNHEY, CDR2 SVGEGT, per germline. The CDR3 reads CASKQGAVQPQNF. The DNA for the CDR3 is TGTGCCAGCAAGCAGGGGGCGGTTCAGCCCCAGAATTTT.

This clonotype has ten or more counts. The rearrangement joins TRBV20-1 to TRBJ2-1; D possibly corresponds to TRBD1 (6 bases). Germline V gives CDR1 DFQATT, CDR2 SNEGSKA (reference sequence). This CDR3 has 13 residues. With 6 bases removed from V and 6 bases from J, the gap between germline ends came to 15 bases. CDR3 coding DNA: TGCAGTGCATACCGGGACATCTCCAATGAGCAGTTCTTC. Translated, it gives CSAYRDISNEQFF.

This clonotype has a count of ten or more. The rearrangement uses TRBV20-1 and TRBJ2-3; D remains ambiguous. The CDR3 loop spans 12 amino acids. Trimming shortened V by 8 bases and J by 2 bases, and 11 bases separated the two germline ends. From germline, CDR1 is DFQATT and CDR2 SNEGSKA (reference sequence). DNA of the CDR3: TGCAGTTCCCCGACAACCACAGATACGCAGTATTTT. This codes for CSSPTTTDTQYF.

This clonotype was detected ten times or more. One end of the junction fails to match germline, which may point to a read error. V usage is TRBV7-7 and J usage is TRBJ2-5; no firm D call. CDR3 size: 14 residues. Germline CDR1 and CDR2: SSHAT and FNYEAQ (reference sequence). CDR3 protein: CASSLIDSPGTQYF. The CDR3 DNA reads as TGTGCTAGCAGCTTAATCGACTCGCCGGGGACCCAGTACTTC.

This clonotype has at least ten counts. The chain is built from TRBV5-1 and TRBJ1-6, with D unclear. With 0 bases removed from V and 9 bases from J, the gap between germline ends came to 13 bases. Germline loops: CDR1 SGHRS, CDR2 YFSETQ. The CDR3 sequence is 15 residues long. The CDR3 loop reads CASSLEAPPGSPLHF. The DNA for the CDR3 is TGCGCCAGCAGCTTGGAGGCCCCCCCGGGTTCACCCCTCCACTTT.